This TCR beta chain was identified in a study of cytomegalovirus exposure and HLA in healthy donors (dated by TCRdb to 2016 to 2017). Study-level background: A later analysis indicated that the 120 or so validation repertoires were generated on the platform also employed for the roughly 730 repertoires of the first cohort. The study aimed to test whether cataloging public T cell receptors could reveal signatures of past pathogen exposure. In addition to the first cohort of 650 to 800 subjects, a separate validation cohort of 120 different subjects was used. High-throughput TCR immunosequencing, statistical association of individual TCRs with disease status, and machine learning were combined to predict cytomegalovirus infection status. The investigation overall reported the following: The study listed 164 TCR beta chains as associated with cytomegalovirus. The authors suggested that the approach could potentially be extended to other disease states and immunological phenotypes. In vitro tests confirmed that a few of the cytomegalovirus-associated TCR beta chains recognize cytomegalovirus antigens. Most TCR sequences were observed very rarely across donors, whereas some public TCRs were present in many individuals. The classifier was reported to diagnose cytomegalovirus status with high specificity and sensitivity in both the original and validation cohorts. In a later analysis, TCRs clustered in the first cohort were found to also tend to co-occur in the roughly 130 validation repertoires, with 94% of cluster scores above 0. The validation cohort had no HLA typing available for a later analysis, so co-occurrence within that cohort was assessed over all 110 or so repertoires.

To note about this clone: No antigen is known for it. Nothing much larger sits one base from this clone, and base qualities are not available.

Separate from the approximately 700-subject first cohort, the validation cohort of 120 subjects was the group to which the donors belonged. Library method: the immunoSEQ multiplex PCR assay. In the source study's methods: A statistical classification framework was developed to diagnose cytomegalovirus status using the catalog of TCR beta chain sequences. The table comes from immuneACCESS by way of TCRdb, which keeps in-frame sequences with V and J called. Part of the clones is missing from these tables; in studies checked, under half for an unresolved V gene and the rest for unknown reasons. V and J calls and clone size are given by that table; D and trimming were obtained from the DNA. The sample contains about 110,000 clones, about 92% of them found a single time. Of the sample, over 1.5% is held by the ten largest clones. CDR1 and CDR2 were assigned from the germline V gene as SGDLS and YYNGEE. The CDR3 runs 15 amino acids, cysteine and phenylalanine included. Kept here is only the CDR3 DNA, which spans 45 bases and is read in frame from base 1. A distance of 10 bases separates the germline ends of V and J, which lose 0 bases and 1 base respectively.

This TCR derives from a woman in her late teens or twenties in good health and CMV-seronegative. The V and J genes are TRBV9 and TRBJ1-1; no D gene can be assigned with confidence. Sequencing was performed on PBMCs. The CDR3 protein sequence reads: CASSVGGTGNTEAFF. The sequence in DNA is TGTGCCAGCAGCGTAGGTGGCACGGGGAACACTGAAGCTTTCTTT.